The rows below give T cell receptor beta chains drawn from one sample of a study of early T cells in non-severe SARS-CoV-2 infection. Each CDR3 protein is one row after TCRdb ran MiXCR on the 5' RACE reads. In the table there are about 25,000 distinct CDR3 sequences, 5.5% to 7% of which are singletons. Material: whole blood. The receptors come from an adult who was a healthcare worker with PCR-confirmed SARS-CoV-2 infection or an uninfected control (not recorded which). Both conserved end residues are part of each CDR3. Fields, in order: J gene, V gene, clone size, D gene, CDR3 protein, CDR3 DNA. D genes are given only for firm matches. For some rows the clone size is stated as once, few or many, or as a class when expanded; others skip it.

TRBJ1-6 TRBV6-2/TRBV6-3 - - CASRQDYSPLHF TGTGCCAGCAGACAGGATTATTCACCCCTCCACTTT
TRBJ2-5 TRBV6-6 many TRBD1 CASRRGQGVAETQYF TGTGCCAGCCGCAGGGGACAGGGGGTGGCAGAGACCCAGTACTTC
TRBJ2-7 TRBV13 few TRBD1 CASSPRQGVDEQYF TGTGCCAGCAGTCCACGACAGGGAGTCGACGAGCAGTACTTC
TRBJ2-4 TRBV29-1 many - CSITRGAQNIQYF TGCAGCATTACCCGGGGGGCGCAGAACATTCAGTACTTC
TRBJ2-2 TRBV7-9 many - CASSPFAARELFF TGTGCCAGCAGCCCCTTCGCGGCGAGGGAGCTGTTTTTT
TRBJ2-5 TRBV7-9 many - CASSPGAALQETQYF TGTGCCAGCAGTCCCGGGGCAGCACTACAAGAGACCCAGTACTTC
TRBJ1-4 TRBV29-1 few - CRSRGGEANEKLFF TGCAGATCAAGGGGGGGAGAGGCTAATGAAAAACTGTTTTTT
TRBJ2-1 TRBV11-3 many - CASSLEGTGNYNEQFF TGTGCCAGCAGCTTAGAGGGAACAGGGAATTACAATGAGCAGTTCTTC
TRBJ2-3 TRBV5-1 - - CASSLLVSDTQYF TGCGCCAGCAGCTTGCTAGTTTCAGATACGCAGTATTTT
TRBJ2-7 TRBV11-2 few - CASSLGLFVYEQYF TGTGCCAGCAGCTTAGGGCTTTTTGTTTACGAGCAGTACTTC
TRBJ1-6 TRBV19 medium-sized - CASSLASSYNSPLHF TGTGCCAGTAGCCTTGCTAGCTCCTATAATTCACCCCTCCACTTT
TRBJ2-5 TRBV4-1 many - CASSQDEGETQYF TGCGCCAGCAGCCAAGATGAGGGGGAGACCCAGTACTTC
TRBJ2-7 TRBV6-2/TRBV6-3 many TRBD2 CASSYSGGASYEQYF TGTGCCAGCAGTTACAGCGGGGGGGCTTCCTACGAGCAGTACTTC
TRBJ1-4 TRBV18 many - CASSPGTGEKLFF TGTGCCAGCTCACCAGGGACTGGGGAAAAACTGTTTTTT
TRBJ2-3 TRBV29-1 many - CSVTSHGTTDTQYF TGCAGCGTTACCTCTCACGGGACCACAGATACGCAGTATTTT
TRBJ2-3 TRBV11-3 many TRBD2 CASSLASGGPTDTQYF TGTGCCAGCAGCTTGGCTAGCGGGGGCCCCACAGATACGCAGTATTTT
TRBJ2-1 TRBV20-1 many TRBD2 CSAGTRTHEQFF TGCAGTGCTGGGACTAGAACCCATGAGCAGTTCTTC
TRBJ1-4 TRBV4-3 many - CASSQWGHDPATNEKLFF TGCGCCAGCAGCCAGTGGGGACACGACCCTGCAACTAATGAAAAACTGTTTTTT
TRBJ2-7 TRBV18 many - CASSPRLYEQYF TGTGCCAGCTCACCACGCCTCTACGAGCAGTACTTC
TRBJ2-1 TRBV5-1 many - CASTEGDEQFF TGCGCCAGCACGGAGGGGGATGAGCAGTTCTTC
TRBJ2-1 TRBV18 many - CASSPGTPGDEQFF TGTGCCAGCTCCCCCGGGACACCTGGCGATGAGCAGTTCTTC
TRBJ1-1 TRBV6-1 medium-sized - CASSPASNTEAFF TGTGCCAGCAGCCCCGCGTCGAACACTGAAGCTTTCTTT
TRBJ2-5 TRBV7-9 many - CASSLGGVIRETQYF TGTGCCAGCAGCTTAGGAGGCGTGATTAGGGAGACCCAGTACTTC
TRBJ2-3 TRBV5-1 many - CASSLEALTGTDTQYF TGCGCCAGCAGCTTGGAGGCTCTCACCGGCACAGATACGCAGTATTTT
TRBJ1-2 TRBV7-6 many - CASGGAASNYGYTF TGTGCCAGCGGGGGGGCGGCCTCTAACTATGGCTACACCTTC
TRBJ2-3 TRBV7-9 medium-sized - CASSLDRRVEF TGTGCCAGCAGCTTAGACCGCAGAGTTGAATTT
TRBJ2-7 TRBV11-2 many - CASSLAGRTTGQYF TGTGCCAGCAGCTTAGCGGGCAGGACTACTGGGCAGTACTTC
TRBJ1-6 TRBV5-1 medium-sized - CASSGQSNSPLHF TGCGCCAGCAGCGGACAGAGCAATTCACCCCTCCACTTT
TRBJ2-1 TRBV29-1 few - CSVEMAGWQFF TGCAGCGTTGAAATGGCAGGGTGGCAGTTCTTC
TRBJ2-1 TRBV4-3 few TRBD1 CASSQDYLQGAGNEQFF TGCGCCAGCAGCCAAGATTATCTACAGGGGGCGGGTAATGAGCAGTTCTTC
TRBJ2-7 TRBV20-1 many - CSANLPAGVYEQYF TGCAGTGCTAATCTTCCGGCAGGGGTCTACGAGCAGTACTTC
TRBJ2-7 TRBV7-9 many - CASSLERQEAYEQYF TGTGCCAGCAGCTTAGAGCGGCAGGAGGCTTACGAGCAGTACTTC
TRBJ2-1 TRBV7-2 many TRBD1 CASSPGTASYNEQFF TGTGCCAGCAGCCCCGGGACAGCTTCCTACAATGAGCAGTTCTTC
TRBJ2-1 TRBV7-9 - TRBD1 CASSSPGQGYNEQFF TGTGCCAGCAGCTCGCCGGGACAGGGCTACAATGAGCAGTTCTTC
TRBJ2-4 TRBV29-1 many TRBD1 CSVADRGSKNIQYF TGCAGCGTCGCTGACAGGGGGTCCAAAAACATTCAGTACTTC
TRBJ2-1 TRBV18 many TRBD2 CASSKAGGSSYNEQFF TGTGCCAGCTCAAAAGCGGGGGGGAGCTCCTACAATGAGCAGTTCTTC
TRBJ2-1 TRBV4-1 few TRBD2 CASSQGPRGVPFF TGCGCCAGCAGCCAAGGGCCCCGGGGGGTGCCGTTCTTC
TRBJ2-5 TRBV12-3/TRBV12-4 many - CASSLEDSGPRGTQYF TGTGCCAGCAGTTTGGAGGACTCCGGGCCCAGAGGGACCCAGTACTTC
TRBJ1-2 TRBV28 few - CASTKARPYGYTF TGTGCCAGCACCAAAGCCAGACCCTATGGCTACACCTTC
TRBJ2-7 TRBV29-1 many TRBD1 CSVVRGPQPEQYF TGCAGCGTTGTGAGGGGGCCGCAACCCGAGCAGTACTTC
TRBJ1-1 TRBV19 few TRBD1 CASSPNRQGITEAFF TGTGCCAGTAGTCCAAACCGACAGGGAATTACTGAAGCTTTCTTT
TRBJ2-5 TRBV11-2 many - CASSEGAGNQETQYF TGTGCCAGCAGCGAAGGGGCGGGGAACCAAGAGACCCAGTACTTC
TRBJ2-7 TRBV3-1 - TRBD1 CASSRLKTGGEQYF TGTGCCAGCAGCCGATTAAAGACAGGGGGCGAGCAGTACTTC
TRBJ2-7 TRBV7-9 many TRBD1 CASTYGTGAWGEQYF TGTGCCAGCACCTACGGGACAGGGGCCTGGGGAGAGCAGTACTTC
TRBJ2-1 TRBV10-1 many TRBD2 CASRASGENEQFF TGCGCCAGCAGAGCTAGCGGGGAGAATGAGCAGTTCTTC
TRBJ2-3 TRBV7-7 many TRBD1 CASSHGTGGDTQYF TGTGCCAGCAGCCATGGGACAGGGGGAGATACGCAGTATTTT
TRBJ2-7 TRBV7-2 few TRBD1 CASSPRTGSSYEQYF TGTGCCAGCAGCCCCCGGACAGGGAGCTCCTACGAGCAGTACTTC
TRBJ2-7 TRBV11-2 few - CASSFGQSGLVSYEQYF TGTGCCAGCAGCTTCGGTCAGTCCGGGCTAGTTTCCTACGAGCAGTACTTC
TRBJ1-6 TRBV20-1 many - CSQQMSSYNSPLHF TGCAGCCAACAGATGAGCTCCTATAATTCACCCCTCCACTTT
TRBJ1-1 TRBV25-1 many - CASSESKALGSAFF TGTGCCAGCAGTGAATCAAAAGCGTTGGGGTCGGCTTTCTTT
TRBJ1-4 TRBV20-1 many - CSAPHNGDGNEKLFF TGCAGTGCCCCCCACAACGGGGACGGTAATGAAAAACTGTTTTTT
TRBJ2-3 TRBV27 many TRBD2 CASTFVGERGGTDTQYF TGTGCCAGCACCTTTGTCGGGGAGCGGGGGGGAACAGATACGCAGTATTTT
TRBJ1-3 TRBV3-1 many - CASSQGAPGASGNTIYF TGTGCCAGCAGCCAAGGGGCTCCGGGGGCGTCTGGAAACACCATATATTTT
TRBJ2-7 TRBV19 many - CASSANYEQYF TGTGCCAGTAGTGCAAACTACGAGCAGTACTTC
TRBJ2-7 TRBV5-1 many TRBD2 CASSLTALGIAGEREQYF TGCGCCAGCAGCTTGACCGCGCTGGGGATAGCGGGGGAGCGGGAGCAGTACTTC
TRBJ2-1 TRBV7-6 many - CASSPSRLSEQFF TGTGCCAGCAGCCCATCCCGGCTCAGTGAGCAGTTCTTC
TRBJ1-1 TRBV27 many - CASPDRRATEAFF TGTGCCAGCCCTGACCGCCGCGCCACTGAAGCTTTCTTT